This T cell receptor beta chain emerged from a study of sequential checkpoint blockade in melanoma. Study background: Patients were randomized 1:1 to nivolumab-then-ipilimumab or ipilimumab-then-nivolumab first-line.

As for treatment: randomized to nivolumab then ipilimumab (arm A) or the reverse (arm B). The J segment lost 5 bases and the V segment lost 4 bases, leaving 15 bases of the junction unmatched. The CDR3 extends over 17 amino acids. Germline CDR1 reads SQVTM; CDR2 reads ANQGSEA. Sequencing used immunoSEQ multiplex PCR; TCRdb keeps in-frame clones, though not all of them. Of approximately 22,000 clones detected, roughly four fifths appear once; the ten largest clones hold approximately 10%. This sequence was found in a human donor with melanoma. The sequenced sample was CD8+ T cells sorted from blood (inferred from file names), obtained from a patient given nivolumab and ipilimumab in sequence. The chain is built from TRBV29-1 and TRBJ1-1; 11 bases map to TRBD1. CDR3 in amino acids: CSVVPRDRGVRKTEAFF. The CDR3 coding sequence is TGCAGCGTTGTTCCCAGGGACAGGGGGGTCCGAAAAACTGAAGCTTTCTTT.